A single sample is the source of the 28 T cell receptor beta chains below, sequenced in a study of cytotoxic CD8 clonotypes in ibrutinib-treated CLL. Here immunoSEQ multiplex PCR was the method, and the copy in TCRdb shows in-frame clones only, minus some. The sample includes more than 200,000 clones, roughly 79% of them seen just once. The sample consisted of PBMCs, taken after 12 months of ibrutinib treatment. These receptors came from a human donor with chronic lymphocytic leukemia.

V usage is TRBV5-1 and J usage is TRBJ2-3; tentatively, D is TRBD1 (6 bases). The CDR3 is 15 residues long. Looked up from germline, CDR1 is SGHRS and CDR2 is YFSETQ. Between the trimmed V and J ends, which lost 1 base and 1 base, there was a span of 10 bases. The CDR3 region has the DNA TGCGCCAGCAGCTTGTGGGCAGGGGGCACAGATACGCAGTATTTT. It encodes CASSLWAGGTDTQYF.

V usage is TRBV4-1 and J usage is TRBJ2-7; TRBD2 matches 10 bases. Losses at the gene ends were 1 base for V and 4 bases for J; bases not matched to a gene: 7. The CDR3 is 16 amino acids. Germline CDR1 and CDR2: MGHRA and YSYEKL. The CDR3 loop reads CASSQVGTSEIYEQYF. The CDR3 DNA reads TGCGCCAGCAGCCAAGTCGGGACTAGCGAGATTTACGAGCAGTACTTC.

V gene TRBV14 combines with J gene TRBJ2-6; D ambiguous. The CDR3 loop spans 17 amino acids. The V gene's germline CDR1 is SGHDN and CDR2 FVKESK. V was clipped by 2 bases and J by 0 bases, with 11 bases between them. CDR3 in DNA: TGTGCCAGCAGCCAAATCATCTGGGCCTCTGGGGCCAACGTCCTGACTTTC. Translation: CASSQIIWASGANVLTF. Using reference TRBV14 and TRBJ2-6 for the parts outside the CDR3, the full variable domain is EAGVTQFPSHSVIEKGQTVTLRCDPISGHDNLYWYRRVMGKEIKFLLHFVKESKQDESGMPNNRFLAERTGGTYSTLKVQPAELEDSGVYFCASSQIIWASGANVLTFGAGSRLTVL.

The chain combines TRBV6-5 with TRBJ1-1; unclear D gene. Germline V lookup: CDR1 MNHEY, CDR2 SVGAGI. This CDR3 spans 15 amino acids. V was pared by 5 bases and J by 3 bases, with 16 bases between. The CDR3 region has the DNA TGTGCCAGCAGTCGGACCCCCCGTCAGGACACTGAAGCTTTCTTT. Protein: CASSRTPRQDTEAFF.

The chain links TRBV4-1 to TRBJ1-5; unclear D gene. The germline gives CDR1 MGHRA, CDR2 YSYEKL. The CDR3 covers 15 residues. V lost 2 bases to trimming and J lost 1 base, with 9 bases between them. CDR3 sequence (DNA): TGCGCCAGCAGCCAATCTGTGATGAGCAATCAGCCCCAGCATTTT. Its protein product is CASSQSVMSNQPQHF.

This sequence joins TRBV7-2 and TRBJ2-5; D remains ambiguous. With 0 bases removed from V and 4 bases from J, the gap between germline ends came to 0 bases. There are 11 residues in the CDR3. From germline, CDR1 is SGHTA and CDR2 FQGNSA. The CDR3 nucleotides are TGTGCCAGCAGCTTAGCAGAGACCCAGTACTTC. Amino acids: CASSLAETQYF.

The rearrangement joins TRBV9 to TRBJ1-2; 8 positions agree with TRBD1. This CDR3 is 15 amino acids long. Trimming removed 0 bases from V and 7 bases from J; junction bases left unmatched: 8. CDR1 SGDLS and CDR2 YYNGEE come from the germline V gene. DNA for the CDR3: TGTGCCAGCAGCGTAGTGCCAGGGGGCGTCCCTGGCTACACCTTC. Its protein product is CASSVVPGGVPGYTF.

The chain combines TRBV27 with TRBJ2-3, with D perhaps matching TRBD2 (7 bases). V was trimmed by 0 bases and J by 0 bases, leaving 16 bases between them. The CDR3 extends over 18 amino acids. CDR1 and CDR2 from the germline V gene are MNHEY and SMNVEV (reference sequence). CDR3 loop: CASSLSRGAPGSTDTQYF. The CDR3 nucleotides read TGTGCCAGCAGTTTATCCCGGGGGGCCCCGGGCAGCACAGATACGCAGTATTTT.

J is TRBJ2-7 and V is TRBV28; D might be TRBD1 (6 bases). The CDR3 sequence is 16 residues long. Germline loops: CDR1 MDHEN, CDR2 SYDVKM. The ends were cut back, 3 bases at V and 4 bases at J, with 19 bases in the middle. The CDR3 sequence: CASSFGRRWQGYEQYF. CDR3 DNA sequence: TGTGCCAGCAGTTTTGGGCGGCGTTGGCAGGGGTACGAGCAGTACTTC.

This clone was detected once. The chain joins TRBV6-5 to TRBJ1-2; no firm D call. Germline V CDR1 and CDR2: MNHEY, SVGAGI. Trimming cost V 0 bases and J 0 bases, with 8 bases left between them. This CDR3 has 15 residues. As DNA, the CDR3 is TGTGCCAGCAGTTACTCTTCAGCTACTAACTATGGCTACACCTTC. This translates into CASSYSSATNYGYTF.

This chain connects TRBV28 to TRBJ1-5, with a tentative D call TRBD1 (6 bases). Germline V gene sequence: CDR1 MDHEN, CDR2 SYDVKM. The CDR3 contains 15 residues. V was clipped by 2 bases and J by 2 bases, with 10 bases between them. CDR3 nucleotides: TGTGCCAGCAGTTTAGTGGGGGGCGGCAATCAGCCCCAGCATTTT. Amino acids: CASSLVGGGNQPQHF.

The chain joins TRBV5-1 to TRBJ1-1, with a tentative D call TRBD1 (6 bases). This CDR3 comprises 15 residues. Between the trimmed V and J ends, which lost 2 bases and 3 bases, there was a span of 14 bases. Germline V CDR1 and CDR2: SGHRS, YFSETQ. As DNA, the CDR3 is TGCGCCAGCAGCTTATCCCCAACAGGGTACACTGAAGCTTTCTTT. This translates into CASSLSPTGYTEAFF.

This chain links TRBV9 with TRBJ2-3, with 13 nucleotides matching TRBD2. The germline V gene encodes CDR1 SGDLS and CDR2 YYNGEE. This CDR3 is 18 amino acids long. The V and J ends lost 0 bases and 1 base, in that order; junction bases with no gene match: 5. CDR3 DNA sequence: TGTGCCAGCAGCGTAGCTAGTGGGACTAGCGGGGGCACAGATACGCAGTATTTT. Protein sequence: CASSVASGTSGGTDTQYF.

The CDR3 DNA sequence: TGTGCCAGCAGTTACCAGAACAGGGGATACGAGCAGTACTTC. It encodes CASSYQNRGYEQYF. This chain connects TRBV6-5 to TRBJ2-7, with 7 bases that match TRBD1. CDR3 length: 14 residues. J gave up 4 bases and V 2 bases, and 5 bases lay outside the gene matches. The germline gives CDR1 MNHEY, CDR2 SVGAGI.

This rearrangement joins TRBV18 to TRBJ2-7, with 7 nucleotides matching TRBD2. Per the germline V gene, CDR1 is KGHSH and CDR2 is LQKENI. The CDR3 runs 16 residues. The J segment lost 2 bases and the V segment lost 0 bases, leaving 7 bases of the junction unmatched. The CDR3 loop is CASSPPVWEGAYEQYF. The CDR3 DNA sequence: TGTGCCAGCTCACCACCCGTATGGGAGGGAGCCTACGAGCAGTACTTC.

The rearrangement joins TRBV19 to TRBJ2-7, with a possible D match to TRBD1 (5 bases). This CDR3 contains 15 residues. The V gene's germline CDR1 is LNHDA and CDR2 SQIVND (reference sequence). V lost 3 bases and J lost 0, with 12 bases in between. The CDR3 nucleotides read TGTGCCAGTAGTATTCAGCAGGGCCCCTCCTACGAGCAGTACTTC. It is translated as CASSIQQGPSYEQYF.

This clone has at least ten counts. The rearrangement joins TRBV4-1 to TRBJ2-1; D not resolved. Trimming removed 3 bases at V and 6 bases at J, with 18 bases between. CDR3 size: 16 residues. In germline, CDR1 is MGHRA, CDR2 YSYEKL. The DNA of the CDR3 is TGCGCCAGCAGCCACGACGACATGATAAGGATCAATGAGCAGTTCTTC. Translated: CASSHDDMIRINEQFF.

CDR3 region: CSVGSLADPYNEQFF. The CDR3 region has the DNA TGCAGCGTTGGATCCCTAGCGGACCCCTACAATGAGCAGTTCTTC. J is TRBJ2-1 and V is TRBV29-1, with TRBD2 matching 7 bases. Germline V gene data show CDR1 as SQVTM and CDR2 as ANQGSEA. Losses at the gene ends were 4 bases for V and 2 bases for J; bases not matched to a gene: 8. This CDR3 has 15 residues.

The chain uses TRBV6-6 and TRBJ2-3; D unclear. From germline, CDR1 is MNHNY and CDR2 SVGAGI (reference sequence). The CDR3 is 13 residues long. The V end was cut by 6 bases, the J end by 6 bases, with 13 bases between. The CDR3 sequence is CASSVVGVDTQYF. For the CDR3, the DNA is TGTGCCAGCAGCGTCGTGGGTGTGGATACGCAGTATTTT.

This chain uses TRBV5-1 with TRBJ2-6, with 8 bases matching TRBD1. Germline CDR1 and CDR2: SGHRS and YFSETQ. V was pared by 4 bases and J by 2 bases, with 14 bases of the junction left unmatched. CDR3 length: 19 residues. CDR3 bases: TGCGCCAGCAGCGGTTCCAGGGGGCGCGTCGTGGCTGGGGCCAACGTCCTGACTTTC. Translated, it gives CASSGSRGRVVAGANVLTF.

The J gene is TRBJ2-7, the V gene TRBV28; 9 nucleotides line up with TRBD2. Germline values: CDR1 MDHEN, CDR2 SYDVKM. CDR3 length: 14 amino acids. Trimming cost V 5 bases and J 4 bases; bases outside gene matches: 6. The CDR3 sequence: CASSRTSALYEQYF. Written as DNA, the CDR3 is TGTGCCAGCAGTAGGACTAGCGCCTTATACGAGCAGTACTTC. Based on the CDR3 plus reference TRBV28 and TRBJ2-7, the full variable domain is DVKVTQSSRYLVKRTGEKVFLECVQDMDHENMFWYRQDPGLGLRLIYFSYDVKMKEKGDIPEGYSVSREKKERFSLILESASTNQTSMYLCASSRTSALYEQYFGPGTRLTVT.

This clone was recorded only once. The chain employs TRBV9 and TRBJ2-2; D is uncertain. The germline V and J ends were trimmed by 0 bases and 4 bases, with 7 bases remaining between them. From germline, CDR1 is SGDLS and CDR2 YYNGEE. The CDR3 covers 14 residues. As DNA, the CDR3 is TGTGCCAGCAGCGTAGGAGGAAGCACCGGGGAGCTGTTTTTT. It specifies CASSVGGSTGELFF.

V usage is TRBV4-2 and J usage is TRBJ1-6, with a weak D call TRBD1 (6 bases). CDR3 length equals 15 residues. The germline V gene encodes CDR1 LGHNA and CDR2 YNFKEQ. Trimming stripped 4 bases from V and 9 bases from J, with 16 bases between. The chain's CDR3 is CASSPQGFPGSPLHF. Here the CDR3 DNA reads TGTGCCAGCAGCCCACAGGGATTTCCAGGTTCACCCCTCCACTTT.

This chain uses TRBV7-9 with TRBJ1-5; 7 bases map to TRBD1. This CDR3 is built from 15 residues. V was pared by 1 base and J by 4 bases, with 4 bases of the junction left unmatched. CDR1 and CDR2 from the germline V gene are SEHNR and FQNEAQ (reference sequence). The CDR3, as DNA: TGTGCCAGCAGCTTAGGGGACAGCGGGAATCAGCCCCAGCATTTT. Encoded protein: CASSLGDSGNQPQHF.

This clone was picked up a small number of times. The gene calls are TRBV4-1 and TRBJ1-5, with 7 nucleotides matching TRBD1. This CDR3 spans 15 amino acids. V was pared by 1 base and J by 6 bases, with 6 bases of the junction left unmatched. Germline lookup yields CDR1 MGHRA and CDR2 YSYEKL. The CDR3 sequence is CASSQVAGGSQPQHF. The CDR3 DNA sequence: TGCGCCAGCAGCCAAGTAGCAGGGGGATCTCAGCCCCAGCATTTT.

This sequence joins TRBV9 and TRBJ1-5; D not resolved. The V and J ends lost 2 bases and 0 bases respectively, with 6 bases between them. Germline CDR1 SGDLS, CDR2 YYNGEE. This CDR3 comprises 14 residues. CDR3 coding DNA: TGTGCCAGCAGCGTTGACCCTAGCAATCAGCCCCAGCATTTT. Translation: CASSVDPSNQPQHF. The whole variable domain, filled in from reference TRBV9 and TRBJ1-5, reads DSGVTQTPKHLITATGQRVTLRCSPRSGDLSVYWYQQSLDQGLQFLIQYYNGEERAKGNILERFSAQQFPDLHSELNLSSLELGDSALYFCASSVDPSNQPQHFGDGTRLSIL.

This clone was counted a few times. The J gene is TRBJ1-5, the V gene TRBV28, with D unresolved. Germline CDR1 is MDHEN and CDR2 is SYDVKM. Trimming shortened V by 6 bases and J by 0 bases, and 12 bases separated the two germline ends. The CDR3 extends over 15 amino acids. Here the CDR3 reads CASRVSEGSNQPQHF. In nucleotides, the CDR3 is TGTGCCAGCAGAGTGAGTGAGGGTAGCAATCAGCCCCAGCATTTT.

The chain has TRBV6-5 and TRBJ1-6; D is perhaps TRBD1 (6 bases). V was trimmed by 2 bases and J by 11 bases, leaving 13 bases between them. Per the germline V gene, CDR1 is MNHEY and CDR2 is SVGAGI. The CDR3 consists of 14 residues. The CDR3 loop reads CASSYPQGRPPLHF. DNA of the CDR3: TGTGCCAGCAGTTACCCCCAGGGGAGACCACCCCTCCACTTT.